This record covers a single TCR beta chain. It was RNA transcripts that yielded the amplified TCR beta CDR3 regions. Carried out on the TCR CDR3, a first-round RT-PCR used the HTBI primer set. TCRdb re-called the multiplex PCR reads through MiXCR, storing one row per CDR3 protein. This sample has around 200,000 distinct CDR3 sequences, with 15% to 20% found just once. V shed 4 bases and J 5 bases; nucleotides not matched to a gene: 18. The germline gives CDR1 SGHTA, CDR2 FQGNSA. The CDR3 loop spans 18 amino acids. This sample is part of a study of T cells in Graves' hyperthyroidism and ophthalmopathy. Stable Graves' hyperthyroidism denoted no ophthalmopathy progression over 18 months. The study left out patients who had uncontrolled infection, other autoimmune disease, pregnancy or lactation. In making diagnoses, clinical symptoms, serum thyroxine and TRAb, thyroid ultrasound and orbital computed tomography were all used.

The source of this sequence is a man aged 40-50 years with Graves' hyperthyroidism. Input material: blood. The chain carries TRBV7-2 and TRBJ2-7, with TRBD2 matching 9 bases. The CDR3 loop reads CASSSLEGMRAGGHEQYF. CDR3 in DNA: TGTGCCAGCAGCTCATTAGAGGGGATGAGGGCGGGAGGGCACGAGCAGTACTTC.